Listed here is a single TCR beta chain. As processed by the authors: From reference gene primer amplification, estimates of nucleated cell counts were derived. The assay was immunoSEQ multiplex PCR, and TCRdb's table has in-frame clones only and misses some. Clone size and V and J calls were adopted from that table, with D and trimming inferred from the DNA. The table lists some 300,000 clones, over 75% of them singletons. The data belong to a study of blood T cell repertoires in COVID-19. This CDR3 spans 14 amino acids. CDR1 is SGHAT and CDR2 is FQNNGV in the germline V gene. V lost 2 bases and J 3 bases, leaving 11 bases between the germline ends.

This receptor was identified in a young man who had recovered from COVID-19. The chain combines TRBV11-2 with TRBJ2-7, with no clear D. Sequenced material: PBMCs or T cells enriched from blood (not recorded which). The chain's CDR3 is CASSLFEANYEQYF. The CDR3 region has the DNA TGTGCCAGCAGCTTATTTGAGGCTAACTACGAGCAGTACTTC.